Below, one T cell receptor beta chain is given with its context. Antigen unknown. The CDR3 length is 15 residues. V was cut by 7 bases and J by 4 bases, with 14 bases left in between. Germline CDR1 is SNHLY and CDR2 is FYNNEI. Clones were sequenced by immunoSEQ multiplex PCR, and TCRdb holds only the in-frame ones, with some missing. The table includes 200,000 to 250,000 clones, around 88% detected once. The record originates from a study of cytomegalovirus exposure and HLA in healthy donors. Study overall: The same platform was used for the 110 or so validation repertoires as for the roughly 730 first-cohort repertoires, as reported in a later analysis.

Points from the study as a whole: According to a later analysis, TCR clusters from the first cohort tended to co-occur in the roughly 110 validation repertoires. Both high specificity and high sensitivity reportedly marked the classifier's diagnosis of cytomegalovirus status.

These donors were members of the approximately 120-subject validation cohort, a group separate from the approximately 670-subject first cohort. The sequenced sample consisted of PBMCs. This rearrangement joins TRBV2 to TRBJ2-6; D not certain. The receptor comes from a woman aged 18-29 years in good health and CMV-seronegative. CDR3 DNA: TGTGCCAGCACGTTTTGGGCATGGGGGGCCAACGTCCTGACTTTC. This gives the protein CASTFWAWGANVLTF.